A selection of T cell receptor beta chains follows, all from one sample in a study of T cell repertoires in cytomegalovirus infection. One entry per CDR3 protein, called by TCRdb with MiXCR from the reads. The repertoire holds fewer than 550,000 distinct CDR3 sequences, 16% seen once, with around 25% in the top ten. The specimen sequenced was CD8+ T cells from PBMCs. These receptors all stem from a human donor in good health (CMV status not recorded). Some clones in this sample may be carry-over from other donors' samples. CDR3s leave out the opening cysteine and the closing phenylalanine or tryptophan.

V,CDR3
TRBV5-6,ASSQSSTTRHTEAF
TRBV27,ASSLYGQRLYGYT
TRBV7-6,ASSVSSGGANGTQY
TRBV6-5,ASSVKTGTAGELF
TRBV29-1,SVGQGDFLTDTQY
TRBV13,ASSWDREEGNGRNEQF
TRBV7-6,ASSAAGGNTEAF
TRBV27,ASSFSSSSGKNTEAF
TRBV9,ASSEGQGGETQY
TRBV9,ASSVGAGGHTGELF
TRBV7-9,ASSSDPADTQY
TRBV9,ASSGSGGGPYEQY
TRBV4-2,ASSQATGTNFNEQF
TRBV7-3,ASSLGGGPGTEAF
TRBV5-6,ASQDGPEAF
TRBV25-1,ASAGPGAPVYEQY
TRBV28,ASSFRQKQETQY
TRBV6-2/TRBV6-3,ASSYGAGALAKNIQY
TRBV5-1,ASSQNRGANYGYT
TRBV12-3/TRBV12-4,ASSLTLTVHEQY
TRBV28,ATAIPQAYEQY
TRBV9,ASSVGGGSQETQY
TRBV10-2,ASSDGQIYEQY
TRBV15,ATSRLARGGGTDTQY
TRBV7-9,ASSLGTAINYGYT
TRBV10-3,AISELEQGSDGYT
TRBV2,ASSEMGAGQPQH
TRBV28,ASSLVASGNNEQF
TRBV28,ASSLPSPGQGAYEQY
TRBV7-2,ASSLSGTPNQPQH
TRBV28,ASLNPSASSYNEQF
TRBV10-3,AISGAPGYT
TRBV5-6,ASSLGLAGGPNEQY
TRBV9,ASSDTSGSTYNEQF
TRBV7-9,ASSPKTSGRYNEQF
TRBV7-9,ASSSTLGGTEAF
TRBV5-1,ASTERGDGYT
TRBV9,ASSVASGGFTDTQY
TRBV20-1,SAKEVFRNNEQF
TRBV6-5,ASSYGQYSNQPQH
TRBV28,ASSLGLRATNEKLF
TRBV11-2,ASSLASAYEQY
TRBV12-3/TRBV12-4,ASSLKTTHNEQF
TRBV10-3,AINGQGNNEQF
TRBV13,ASSFGRQVNEQF
TRBV7-8,ASSPRLGYEQY
TRBV7-8,ASSLDSYRVYEQY
TRBV3-1,ASSHPGLTYNEQF
TRBV6-1,ASSGWGQDLSYEQY
TRBV12-3/TRBV12-4,ASSLEPGLNEQF
TRBV19,ASTPDRGLNTEAF
TRBV7-9,ASSSARSGNTEAF
TRBV7-8,ASSLGGPGGQPQH
TRBV7-9,ASSLMGQGAKNIQY
TRBV20-1,SARNGTLSNQPQH